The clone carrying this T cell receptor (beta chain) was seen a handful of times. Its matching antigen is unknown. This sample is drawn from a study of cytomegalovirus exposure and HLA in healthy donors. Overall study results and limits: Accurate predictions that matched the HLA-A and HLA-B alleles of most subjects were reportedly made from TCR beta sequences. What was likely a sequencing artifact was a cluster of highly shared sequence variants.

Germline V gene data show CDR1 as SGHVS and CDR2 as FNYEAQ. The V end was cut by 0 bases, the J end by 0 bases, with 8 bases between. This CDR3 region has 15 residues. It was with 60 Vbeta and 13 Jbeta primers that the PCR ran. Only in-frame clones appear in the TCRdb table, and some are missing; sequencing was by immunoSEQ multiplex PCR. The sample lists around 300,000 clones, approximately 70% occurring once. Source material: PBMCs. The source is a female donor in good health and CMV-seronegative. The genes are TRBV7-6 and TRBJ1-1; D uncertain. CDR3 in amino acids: CASSLAAPLNTEAFF. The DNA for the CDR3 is TGTGCCAGCAGCTTAGCAGCACCATTGAACACTGAAGCTTTCTTT.